A single count supports the clone carrying this T cell receptor (beta chain). Germline CDR1 SGHDN, CDR2 FVKESK. The CDR3 has 11 amino acids. The V end lost 3 bases, the J end lost 9 bases, and 5 bases lay between the germline ends. This sample was taken from a study of blood T cell repertoires in COVID-19. Study context: T cells, B-cell-depleted T cells, or PBMCs provided the cDNA or gDNA that served as material.

TCRdb keeps only in-frame clones here, not all; method: immunoSEQ multiplex PCR. The sample holds 250,000 to 350,000 clones, roughly 90% seen once. One Seattle source followed patients from active infection through their disease course. Specimen: peripheral blood. The chain has TRBV14 and TRBJ2-2; D call uncertain. This clonotype was obtained from a woman aged 25-40 years with COVID-19, enrolled during active disease. Here the CDR3 reads CASSQRRELFF. CDR3 nucleotide sequence: TGTGCCAGCAGCCAGAGGCGGGAGCTGTTTTTT.